The clone carrying this T cell receptor (beta chain) came up a few times. This entry is derived from a study of T cells in Graves' hyperthyroidism and ophthalmopathy. Trimming removed 4 bases from V and 5 bases from J, with 8 bases in between. The length of the CDR3 is 12 residues. Germline CDR1 ENHRY, CDR2 SYGVKD. Patients with uncontrolled infections, other autoimmune diseases, pregnancy or lactation were excluded. The authors obtained PBMCs from roughly 10 ml of fresh peripheral blood. RNA transcripts served as the template for amplifying TCR beta CDR3 regions. When the TCR CDR3 underwent first-round RT-PCR, the HTBI primer set was used. TCRdb redid the calling of the multiplex PCR reads with MiXCR, one entry per CDR3 protein. The sample records about 720,000 distinct CDR3 sequences, around 20% being singletons.

This sequence was found in a woman aged 45 to 65 with Graves' hyperthyroidism that later progressed to Graves' ophthalmopathy. Source material: blood. The chain has TRBV10-3 and TRBJ1-2; D gene ambiguous. CDR3 DNA sequence: TGTGCCATCAGTGGACAAAAATATGGCTACACCTTC. Its protein is CAISGQKYGYTF.